Listed below are T cell receptor beta chains from one sample, sequenced in a study of T cell changes during pregnancy in multiple sclerosis. TCRdb's table, derived via immunoSEQ multiplex PCR, lists solely in-frame clones and lacks some. Among tens of thousands of clones listed, 90% to 95% were seen once. The source material was CD8+ T cells from peripheral blood mononuclear cells, sampled in the second trimester of pregnancy. The receptors here all came from a female donor with multiple sclerosis, enrolled in a pregnancy study. Both conserved end residues are part of each CDR3. D genes are given only for firm matches. Clone size is stated in some rows and not others, as once, few, many or a class when expanded.

TRBD1,TRBJ1-6,.,TRBV27,TGTGCCAGCAGTTTCCTACAGGGGGACTCACCCCTCCACTTT,CASSFLQGDSPLHF
TRBD2,TRBJ2-1,once,TRBV27,TGTGCCAGCAGTTTGACTAGCGAATCCTACAATGAGCAGTTCTTC,CASSLTSESYNEQFF
.,TRBJ1-1,.,TRBV19,TGTGCCAGTAGTATAGGAGGAGACTTGAACACTGAAGCTTTCTTT,CASSIGGDLNTEAFF
TRBD1,TRBJ1-2,.,TRBV9,TGTGCCAGCAGCGGGGTCCAGGGGGCACGGTACTATGGCTACACCTTC,CASSGVQGARYYGYTF
.,TRBJ2-3,.,TRBV5-1,TGCGCCAGCAGCTTGTTGGCAGAATTGTACACAGATACGCAGTATTTT,CASSLLAELYTDTQYF
.,TRBJ1-1,.,TRBV9,TGTGCCAGCAGCGACCCCGGCACTGAAGCTTTCTTT,CASSDPGTEAFF
TRBD1,TRBJ2-3,.,TRBV6-5,TGTGCCAGCAGGACCTCAGGGGGCTTGGCAGATACGCAGTATTTT,CASRTSGGLADTQYF
.,TRBJ2-2,.,TRBV6-5,TGTGCCAGCAGTTTGACAGATACCGGGGAGCTGTTTTTT,CASSLTDTGELFF
TRBD2,TRBJ2-2,once,TRBV5-1,TGCGCCAGCAGCTTCCGATCCGGGGGGGTAGGAACCGGGGAGCTGTTTTTT,CASSFRSGGVGTGELFF
.,TRBJ1-5,.,TRBV27,TGTGCCAGCAGCCCCTCAGGGGCCAACAATCAGCCCCAGCATTTT,CASSPSGANNQPQHF
TRBD2,TRBJ2-3,once,TRBV6-5,TGTGCCAGCAGTTACGGACTAGCGGGAATGGATACGCAGTATTTT,CASSYGLAGMDTQYF
TRBD2,TRBJ2-3,.,TRBV29-1,TGCAGCGTTGAAGAGGGGGTAGCGGGGGCAAGAGATACGCAGTATTTT,CSVEEGVAGARDTQYF
.,TRBJ2-7,.,TRBV2,TGTGCCAGCAGTGAAGCAGGGAGGTACGAGCAGTACTTC,CASSEAGRYEQYF
TRBD2,TRBJ2-2,.,TRBV19,TGTGCCACCCTCGGGGAGGGGAGTTTGTTTGTCACCGGGGAGCTGTTTTTT,CATLGEGSLFVTGELFF
TRBD1,TRBJ2-1,.,TRBV29-1,TGCAGCGTTGGGACAGGGGTTTACAATGAGCAGTTCTTC,CSVGTGVYNEQFF
.,TRBJ2-1,.,TRBV13,TGTGCCAGCAGCCCAGCGGAGGGTCTCGATATAGCCTACAATGAGCAGTTCTTC,CASSPAEGLDIAYNEQFF
.,TRBJ1-2,.,TRBV2,TGTGCCAGTCAACAGGGTTTGGGCTATGGCTACACCTTC,CASQQGLGYGYTF
.,TRBJ1-5,.,TRBV27,TGTGCCAGCAGTCATCAGGGCAGCCAGCCCCAGCATTTT,CASSHQGSQPQHF
.,TRBJ2-7,.,TRBV4-3,TGCGCCAGCAGCCAAGATTCAGGGAACTACGAGCAGTACTTC,CASSQDSGNYEQYF
.,TRBJ1-5,.,TRBV13,TGTGCCAGCAGCCCCCAGGGTTACCAGCCCCAGCATTTT,CASSPQGYQPQHF
TRBD2,TRBJ2-3,.,TRBV4-1,TGCGCCAGTGGACTAGCTGGGGATACGCAGTATTTT,CASGLAGDTQYF
.,TRBJ1-1,few,TRBV28,TGTGCCAGCAGTTTTCAGGGGCTGAACACTGAAGCTTTCTTT,CASSFQGLNTEAFF
TRBD1,TRBJ2-7,.,TRBV30,TGTGCCTGGAGTAGAGGACAGGGGGCAGCATACGAGCAGTACTTC,CAWSRGQGAAYEQYF
TRBD1,TRBJ1-1,.,TRBV27,TGTGCCAGCAGTCCGACAGGGGGAGGCACTGAAGCTTTCTTT,CASSPTGGGTEAFF
TRBD2,TRBJ2-1,once,TRBV4-2,TGTGCCAGCAGCCCGGGAGGGGACTCCTACAATGAGCAGTTCTTC,CASSPGGDSYNEQFF
TRBD1,TRBJ2-7,.,TRBV5-1,TGCGCCAGCAGCTTGGCGGGACAGGGCCCCGAGCAGTACTTC,CASSLAGQGPEQYF
TRBD2,TRBJ2-1,.,TRBV28,TGTGCCAGCAGTACCCGGGGGGACTACTACAATGAGCAGTTCTTC,CASSTRGDYYNEQFF
TRBD1,TRBJ2-5,.,TRBV6-5,TGTGCCAGCAGTTACTGGGACAGTGGAGGCGAGACCCAGTACTTC,CASSYWDSGGETQYF
.,TRBJ2-1,.,TRBV5-1,TGCGCCAGCAGCTTGGTCGGGGATTTGTACAATGAGCAGTTCTTC,CASSLVGDLYNEQFF
.,TRBJ2-2,.,TRBV4-3,TGCGCCAGCAGCCCCAATCCCGGGGAGCTGTTTTTT,CASSPNPGELFF
.,TRBJ2-2,.,TRBV9,TGTGCCAGCAGCGTAGGGGCAGGGCTGGACACCGGGGAGCTGTTTTTT,CASSVGAGLDTGELFF
.,TRBJ1-5,.,TRBV7-8,TGTGCCAGCAGCTTAGGCACGGGGGACGGTCAGCCCCAGCATTTT,CASSLGTGDGQPQHF
TRBD2,TRBJ2-1,.,TRBV4-3,TGCGCCAGCAGCCCTCGGGGGGGGGCCTACAATGAGCAGTTCTTC,CASSPRGGAYNEQFF
TRBD1,TRBJ1-1,once,TRBV29-1,TGCAGCGTTTGGACAGGGGACACTGAAGCTTTCTTT,CSVWTGDTEAFF
.,TRBJ2-2,.,TRBV19,TGTGCCAGTAGCCGAGGAACGGCGAACACCGGGGAGCTGTTTTTT,CASSRGTANTGELFF
.,TRBJ1-6,.,TRBV6-5,TGTGCCAGCAGTTATGGGAGGGGGGGACGATCACCCCTCCACTTT,CASSYGRGGRSPLHF
.,TRBJ2-7,.,TRBV7-9,TGTGCCAGCAGCGACCGGGACTCCCAAGGAGAGCAGTACTTC,CASSDRDSQGEQYF
TRBD1,TRBJ1-2,.,TRBV5-4,TGTGCCAGCAGCGCCGGGACAGGGGACATCTATGGCTACACCTTC,CASSAGTGDIYGYTF
TRBD1,TRBJ2-5,once,TRBV9,TGTGCCAGCAGCGTAGGAGGACAGGGAGTTCAAGAGACCCAGTACTTC,CASSVGGQGVQETQYF
.,TRBJ1-4,.,TRBV15,TGTGCCACCAGCAGAGTACAGGGTGCAACTAATGAAAAACTGTTTTTT,CATSRVQGATNEKLFF
.,TRBJ1-2,.,TRBV27,TGTGCCAGCAGTTCCGACAGAGCTAACTATGGCTACACCTTC,CASSSDRANYGYTF
.,TRBJ2-7,.,TRBV2,TGTGCCAGCAGGCCTGACGGGGGCGAGCAGTACTTC,CASRPDGGEQYF
TRBD1,TRBJ1-1,.,TRBV7-8,TGTGCCAGCAGCTTAGGGGGACAGGTTAATGAAGCTTTCTTT,CASSLGGQVNEAFF
TRBD2,TRBJ2-1,.,TRBV4-3,TGCGCCAGCAGCCAATTTTGGCGGGGGGGGTACAATGAGCAGTTCTTC,CASSQFWRGGYNEQFF
.,TRBJ2-5,.,TRBV28,TGTGCCAGCAGTTGGGAGAGGTACCAAGAGACCCAGTACTTC,CASSWERYQETQYF
.,TRBJ1-6,.,TRBV27,TGTGCCAGCAGCCTACAGGGTTTCTATAATTCACCCCTCCACTTT,CASSLQGFYNSPLHF
.,TRBJ2-1,.,TRBV19,TGTGCCAGTAGTTATGCTACTAACTCCTACAATGAGCAGTTCTTC,CASSYATNSYNEQFF
TRBD2,TRBJ2-2,.,TRBV7-6,TGTGCCAGCAGCTTAGTTTCGGGGGGGCTGAACACCGGGGAGCTGTTTTTT,CASSLVSGGLNTGELFF
.,TRBJ2-7,few,TRBV9,TGTGCCAGCAGCGGGGGCCGCTCCTACGAGCAGTACTTC,CASSGGRSYEQYF
TRBD2,TRBJ2-7,.,TRBV29-1,TGCAGCTCGACTAGCGGGAGTACCGAGCAGTACTTC,CSSTSGSTEQYF
TRBD1,TRBJ2-7,once,TRBV5-1,TGCGCCAGCAGCAAGGGACAGGGAGGCTCCTACGAGCAGTACTTC,CASSKGQGGSYEQYF
TRBD1,TRBJ1-1,.,TRBV9,TGTGCCAGCAGCGGCGGGACAGAAGAAGCTTTCTTT,CASSGGTEEAFF
TRBD1,TRBJ1-2,.,TRBV10-3,TGTGCCATTGGGACAGGGGAGGACTATGGCTACACCTTC,CAIGTGEDYGYTF
TRBD1,TRBJ1-1,.,TRBV27,TGTGCCAGCAGTTTAGGGACAGGGAGAGAAGCTTTCTTT,CASSLGTGREAFF